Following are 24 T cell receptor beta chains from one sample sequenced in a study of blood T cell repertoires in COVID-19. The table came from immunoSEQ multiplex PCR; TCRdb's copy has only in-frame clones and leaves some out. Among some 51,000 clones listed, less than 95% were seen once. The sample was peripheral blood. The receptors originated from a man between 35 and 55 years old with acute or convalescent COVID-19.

In DNA form, the CDR3 reads TGTGCCAGCAGCCATATCCCCTCCCAGGGTTCCACTGAAGCTTTCTTT. This encodes CASSHIPSQGSTEAFF. This chain uses TRBV4-2 with TRBJ1-1, with D perhaps matching TRBD1 (5 bases). Deletions cut 3 bases from V and 4 bases from J, with 18 bases between. CDR1 is LGHNA and CDR2 is YNFKEQ in the germline V gene. This CDR3 comprises 16 residues.

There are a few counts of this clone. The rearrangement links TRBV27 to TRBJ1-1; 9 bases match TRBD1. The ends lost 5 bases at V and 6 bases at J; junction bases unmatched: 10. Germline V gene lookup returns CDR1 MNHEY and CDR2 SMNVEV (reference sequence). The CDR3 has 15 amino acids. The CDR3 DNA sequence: TGTGCCAGCAGTGCCCCGGGACAGGGTTATTCTGAAGCTTTCTTT. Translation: CASSAPGQGYSEAFF.

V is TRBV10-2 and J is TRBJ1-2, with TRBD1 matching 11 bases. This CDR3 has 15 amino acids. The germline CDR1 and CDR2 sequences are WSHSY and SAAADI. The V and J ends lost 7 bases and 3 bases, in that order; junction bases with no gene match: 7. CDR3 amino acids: CASKGPGQGDYGYTF. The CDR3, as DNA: TGCGCCAGCAAGGGACCGGGACAGGGGGACTATGGCTACACCTTC.

CDR3 bases: TGTGCCAGCAGTTTTTCGTACACTGAAGCTTTCTTT. As protein: CASSFSYTEAFF. J is TRBJ1-1 and V is TRBV12-3 or TRBV12-4; D gene uncertain. Between the trimmed V and J ends, which lost 3 bases and 3 bases, there was a span of 5 bases. The CDR3 totals 12 residues.

The CDR3 DNA reads as TGTGCCAGCAGCCTAGGCGGGACTCCCTACGAGCAGTACTTC. The encoded protein is CASSLGGTPYEQYF. The chain couples TRBV7-9 to TRBJ2-7; TRBD2 might be the D (6 bases). Per germline, CDR1 SEHNR and CDR2 FQNEAQ (reference sequence). Trimming stripped 5 bases from V and 2 bases from J, with 13 bases between. The CDR3 length is 14 residues.

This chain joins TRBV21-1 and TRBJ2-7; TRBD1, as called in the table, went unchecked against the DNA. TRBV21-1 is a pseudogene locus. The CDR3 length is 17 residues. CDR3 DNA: TGTGCCAGCAGCAACGTCCCCGGGGACAGCCGAAGGAAAGAGCAGTACTTC. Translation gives CASSNVPGDSRRKEQYF.

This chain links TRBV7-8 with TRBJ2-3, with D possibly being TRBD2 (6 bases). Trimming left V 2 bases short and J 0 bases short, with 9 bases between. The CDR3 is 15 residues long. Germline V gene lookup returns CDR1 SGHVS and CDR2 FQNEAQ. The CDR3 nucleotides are TGTGCCAGCAGCTTATCCGGGACTAGCACAGATACGCAGTATTTT. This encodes CASSLSGTSTDTQYF.

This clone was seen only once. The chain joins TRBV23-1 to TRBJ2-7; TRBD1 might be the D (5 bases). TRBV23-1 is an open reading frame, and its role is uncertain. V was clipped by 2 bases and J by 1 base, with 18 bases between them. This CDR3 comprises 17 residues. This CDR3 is CASSQPTDSPISYEQYF. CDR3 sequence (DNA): TGCGCCAGCAGTCAACCAACCGACAGCCCCATATCCTACGAGCAGTACTTC.

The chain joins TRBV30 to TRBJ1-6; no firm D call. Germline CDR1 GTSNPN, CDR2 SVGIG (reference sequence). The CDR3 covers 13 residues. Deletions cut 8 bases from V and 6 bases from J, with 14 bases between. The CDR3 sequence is CAGSDYSNSPLHF. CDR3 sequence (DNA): TGTGCCGGTTCAGACTATTCTAATTCACCCCTCCACTTT.

CDR3 coding DNA: TGTGCCAGCAGGCGGGGCAATGAGCAGTTCTTC. Amino acids: CASRRGNEQFF. This chain joins TRBV12-3 or TRBV12-4 and TRBJ2-1; possibly TRBD2 for D (6 bases). This CDR3 has 11 amino acids. V was cut by 6 bases and J by 6 bases, with 6 bases left in between.

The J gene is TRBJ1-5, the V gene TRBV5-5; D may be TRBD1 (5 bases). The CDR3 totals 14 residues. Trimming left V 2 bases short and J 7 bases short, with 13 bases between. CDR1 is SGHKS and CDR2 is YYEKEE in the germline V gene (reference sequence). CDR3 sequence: CASSLGAFGQPQHF. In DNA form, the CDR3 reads TGTGCCAGCAGCTTAGGGGCCTTCGGCCAGCCCCAGCATTTT. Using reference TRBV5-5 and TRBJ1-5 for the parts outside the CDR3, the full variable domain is DAGVTQSPTHLIKTRGQQVTLRCSPISGHKSVSWYQQVLGQGPQFIFQYYEKEERGRGNFPDRFSARQFPNYSSELNVNALLLGDSALYLCASSLGAFGQPQHFGDGTRLSIL.

For the CDR3, the DNA is TGCGCCAGCAGCCACAAACAGGGCTCTGGGGCCAACGTCCTGACTTTC. Translated, it gives CASSHKQGSGANVLTF. The V gene is TRBV5-1, the J gene TRBJ2-6; D may be TRBD1 (6 bases). CDR1 and CDR2 from the germline V gene are SGHRS and YFSETQ. Trimming removed 4 bases from V and 0 bases from J, with 11 bases in between. The CDR3 has 16 residues.

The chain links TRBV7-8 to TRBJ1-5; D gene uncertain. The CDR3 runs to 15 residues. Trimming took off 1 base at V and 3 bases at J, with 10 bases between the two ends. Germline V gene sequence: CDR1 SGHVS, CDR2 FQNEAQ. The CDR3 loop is CASSLGIGVNQPQHF. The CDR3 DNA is TGTGCCAGCAGCTTAGGGATTGGAGTCAATCAGCCCCAGCATTTT.

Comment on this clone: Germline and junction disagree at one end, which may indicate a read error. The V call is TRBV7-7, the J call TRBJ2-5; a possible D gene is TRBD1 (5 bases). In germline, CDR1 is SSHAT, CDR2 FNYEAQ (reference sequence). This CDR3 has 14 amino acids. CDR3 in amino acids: CASSPQGVRETQYF. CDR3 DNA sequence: TGTGCTAGCAGCCCACAAGGGGTTCGGGAGACCCAGTACTTC.

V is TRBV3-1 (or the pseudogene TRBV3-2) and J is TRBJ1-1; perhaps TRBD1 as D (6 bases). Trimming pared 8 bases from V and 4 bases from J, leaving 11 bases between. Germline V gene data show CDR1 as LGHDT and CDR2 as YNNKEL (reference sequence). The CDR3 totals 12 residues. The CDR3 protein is CASFGGGTEAFF. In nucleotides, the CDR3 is TGTGCCAGCTTTGGGGGCGGCACTGAAGCTTTCTTT.

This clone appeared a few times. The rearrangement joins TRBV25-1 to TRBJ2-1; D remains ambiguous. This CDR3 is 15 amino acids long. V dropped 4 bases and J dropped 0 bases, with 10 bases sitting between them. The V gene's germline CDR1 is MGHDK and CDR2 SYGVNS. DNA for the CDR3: TGTGCCAGCAGTGGATTACAGAGCTCCTACAATGAGCAGTTCTTC. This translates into CASSGLQSSYNEQFF.

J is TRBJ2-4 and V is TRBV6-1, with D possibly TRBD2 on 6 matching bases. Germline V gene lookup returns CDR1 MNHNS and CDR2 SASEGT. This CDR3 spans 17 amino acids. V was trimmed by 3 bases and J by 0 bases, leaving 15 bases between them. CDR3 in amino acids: CASSDGTFSLAKNIQYF. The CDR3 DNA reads TGTGCCAGCAGTGACGGGACTTTTTCTCTAGCCAAAAACATTCAGTACTTC.

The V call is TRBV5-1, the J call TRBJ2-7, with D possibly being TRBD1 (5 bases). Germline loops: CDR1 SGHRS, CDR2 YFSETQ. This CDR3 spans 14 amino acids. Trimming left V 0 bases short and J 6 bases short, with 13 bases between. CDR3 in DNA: TGCGCCAGCAGCTTGGAGTCCAGGGCTGGCGAGCAGTACTTC. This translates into CASSLESRAGEQYF. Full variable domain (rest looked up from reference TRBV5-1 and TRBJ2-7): KAGVTQTPRYLIKTRGQQVTLSCSPISGHRSVSWYQQTPGQGLQFLFEYFSETQRNKGNFPGRFSGRQFSNSRSEMNVSTLELGDSALYLCASSLESRAGEQYFGPGTRLTVT.

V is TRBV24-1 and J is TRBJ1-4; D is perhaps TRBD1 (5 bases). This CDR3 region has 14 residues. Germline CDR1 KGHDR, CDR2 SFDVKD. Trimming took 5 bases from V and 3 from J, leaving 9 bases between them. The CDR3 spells CATSAPGPNEKLFF. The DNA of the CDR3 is TGTGCCACCAGTGCCCCAGGGCCTAATGAAAAACTGTTTTTT.

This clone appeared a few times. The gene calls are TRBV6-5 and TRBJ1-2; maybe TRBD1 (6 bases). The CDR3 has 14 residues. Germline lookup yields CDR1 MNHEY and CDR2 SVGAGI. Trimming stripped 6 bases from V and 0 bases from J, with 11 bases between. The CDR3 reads CASSRDISNYGYTF. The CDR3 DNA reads TGTGCCAGCAGCCGGGACATATCTAACTATGGCTACACCTTC.

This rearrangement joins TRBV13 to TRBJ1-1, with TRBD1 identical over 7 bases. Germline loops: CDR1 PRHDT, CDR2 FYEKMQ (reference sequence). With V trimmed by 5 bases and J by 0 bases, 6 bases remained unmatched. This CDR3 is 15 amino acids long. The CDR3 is CASSLGDSLNTEAFF. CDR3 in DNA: TGTGCCAGCAGCCTGGGGGACAGCTTGAACACTGAAGCTTTCTTT.

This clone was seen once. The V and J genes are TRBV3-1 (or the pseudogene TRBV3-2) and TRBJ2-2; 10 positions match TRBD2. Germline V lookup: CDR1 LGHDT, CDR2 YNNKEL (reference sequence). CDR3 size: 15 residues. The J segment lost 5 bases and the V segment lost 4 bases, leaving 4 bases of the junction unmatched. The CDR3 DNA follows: TGTGCCAGCAGCCCCATGACTAGCGGGACCGGGGAGCTGTTTTTT. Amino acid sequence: CASSPMTSGTGELFF.

The CDR3 nucleotides are TGTGCCAGCAGCTTGCGTCCAGGGGTTAGTGAAAAACTGTTTTTT. Translated, it gives CASSLRPGVSEKLFF. The chain couples TRBV5-8 to TRBJ1-4; tentatively, D is TRBD1 (6 bases). The CDR3 sequence is 15 residues long. V was clipped by 1 base and J by 7 bases, with 14 bases between them. The germline V gene encodes CDR1 SGHTS and CDR2 YDEGEE.

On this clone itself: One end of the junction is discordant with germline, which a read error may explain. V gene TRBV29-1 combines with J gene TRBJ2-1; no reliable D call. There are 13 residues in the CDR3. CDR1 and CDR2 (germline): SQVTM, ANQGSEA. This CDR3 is CSVGESSNNEQFF. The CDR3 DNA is TGCAGCGTTGGAGAGAGCTCCAACAATGAGCAGTTCTTC.